This entry describes one T cell receptor (beta chain). This CDR3 has 12 amino acids. CDR1 and CDR2 from the germline V gene are LGHDT and YNNKEL (reference sequence). V was clipped by 3 bases and J by 6 bases, with 8 bases between them. The data were obtained in a study of blood T cell repertoires in COVID-19. Libraries were prepared by immunoSEQ multiplex PCR; TCRdb keeps only in-frame clonotypes and omits some of them. The data contain 110,000 or so clones, roughly nine tenths of them seen just once; the ten biggest clones take up roughly 8%. The V call is TRBV3-1 (or the pseudogene TRBV3-2), the J call TRBJ1-2; unclear D gene. The sequencing sample was made of peripheral blood. This TCR came from a human donor in a cohort sampled during active COVID-19. CDR3 protein: CASSQTQDGYTF. In DNA form, the CDR3 reads TGTGCCAGCAGCCAGACGCAGGATGGCTACACCTTC.